A selection of T cell receptor beta chains follows, all from one sample in a study of T cell responses to AZD1222 COVID-19 vaccine. Generated by immunoSEQ multiplex PCR, the TCRdb table keeps only in-frame clones and is missing some. The sample records 90,000 to 120,000 clones, about nine tenths being singletons. Source: peripheral blood, taken on day 0 of AZD1222 vaccination. The receptors stem from an adult in good health. Both conserved end residues are part of each CDR3. A D gene is named only where the DNA matches it firmly. Some rows have no size entry. The others give once, few or many, or a class for an expanded clone.

j_call | clone_size | d_call | v_call | cdr3_nt | cdr3_aa
TRBJ1-5 | . | . | TRBV9 | TGTGCCAGCAGCCCAAGTGGGGGTCAGCCCCAGCATTTT | CASSPSGGQPQHF
TRBJ1-4 | . | . | TRBV4-3 | TGCGCCAGCAGCCACGGATATTCTCGGAATGAAAAACTGTTTTTT | CASSHGYSRNEKLFF
TRBJ2-7 | . | . | TRBV4-3 | TGCGCCAGCAGCCAAGGAATCCCCGGCGCGCAGTACTTC | CASSQGIPGAQYF
TRBJ2-1 | once | . | TRBV5-1 | TGCGCCAGCAGCTCTCGGGACATACGGTTCTTC | CASSSRDIRFF
TRBJ2-2 | . | . | TRBV6-4 | TGTGCCAGCAGTGAAGGACTGAACACCGGGGAGCTGTTTTTT | CASSEGLNTGELFF
TRBJ2-7 | . | . | TRBV29-1 | TGCAGCGTCGTCCTCATGACCCCCGGGTTTGACGACGAGCAGTACTTC | CSVVLMTPGFDDEQYF
TRBJ2-1 | . | . | TRBV6-5 | TGTGCCAGCCGTCTCTTGAATGAGCAGTTCTTC | CASRLLNEQFF
TRBJ1-6 | . | . | TRBV13 | TGTGCCAGCAGCCTCGGGTGGGGTGATTCACCCCTCCACTTT | CASSLGWGDSPLHF
TRBJ2-7 | . | . | TRBV6-2/TRBV6-3 | TGTGCCAGCAGTTACTCGATCGCCGCCGATCCTCCCTACGAGCAGTACTTC | CASSYSIAADPPYEQYF
TRBJ1-6 | . | . | TRBV27 | TGTGCCAGCAGTAACAGGGAATACTCACCCCTCCACTTT | CASSNREYSPLHF
TRBJ1-6 | . | . | TRBV18 | TGTGCCAGCTCACCACGGAAAGGGGCTGGGTCACCCCTCCACTTT | CASSPRKGAGSPLHF
TRBJ1-5 | . | TRBD1 | TRBV19 | TGTGCCAGTAGTCCAAGGACAGGGGTCCTTAGCAATCAGCCCCAGCATTTT | CASSPRTGVLSNQPQHF
TRBJ1-2 | . | . | TRBV5-1 | TGCGCCAGCAGCTTGGAGGCGGGAACAAACTATGGCTACACCTTC | CASSLEAGTNYGYTF
TRBJ1-2 | . | . | TRBV6-5 | TGTGCCAGCAGTTCCGGGGGGAACTATGGCTACACCTTC | CASSSGGNYGYTF
TRBJ2-7 | . | . | TRBV7-2 | TGTGCCAGCAGCTTAGGTCCAGGACCCTACGAGCAGTACTTC | CASSLGPGPYEQYF